Following are 5 T cell receptor beta chains from one sample sequenced in a study of CD8 T cells in ankylosing spondylitis. TCRdb re-called the 5' RACE reads through MiXCR, storing one row per CDR3 protein. This table holds 200,000 to 300,000 distinct CDR3 sequences, 7% to 10% found once. Sequencing was carried out using blood, either unsorted or a sorted T cell fraction (not recorded which). These receptors came from a female donor with ankylosing spondylitis or in good health (not recorded which).

This clonotype was recorded at least ten times. CDR3 sequence (DNA): TGTGCCAGCAGTGAGAGGATAAATAGCAATCAGCCCCAGCATTTT. Translating gives CASSERINSNQPQHF. This sequence joins TRBV2 and TRBJ1-5; D remains ambiguous. V lost 3 bases and J lost 0, with 9 bases in between. There are 15 residues in the CDR3. Germline lookup yields CDR1 SNHLY and CDR2 FYNNEI. The full variable domain, its missing parts supplied by reference TRBV2 and TRBJ1-5, is EPEVTQTPSHQVTQMGQEVILRCVPISNHLYFYWYRQILGQKVEFLVSFYNNEISEKSEIFDDQFSVERPDGSNFTLKIRSTKLEDSAMYFCASSERINSNQPQHFGDGTRLSIL.

This clonotype was counted between two and nine times. The rearrangement uses TRBV28 and TRBJ1-5, with D tentatively TRBD1 (5 bases). The CDR3 has 14 residues. The germline CDR1 and CDR2 sequences are MDHEN and SYDVKM. The germline V and J ends were trimmed by 6 bases and 8 bases, with 17 bases remaining between them. Written as DNA, the CDR3 is TGTGCCAGCAGGCCCCCCGACAGTATTAAGCCCCAGCATTTT. It codes for CASRPPDSIKPQHF. The entire variable domain, with the rest obtained from reference TRBV28 and TRBJ1-5, is as follows: DVKVTQSSRYLVKRTGEKVFLECVQDMDHENMFWYRQDPGLGLRLIYFSYDVKMKEKGDIPEGYSVSREKKERFSLILESASTNQTSMYLCASRPPDSIKPQHFGDGTRLSIL.

This clonotype was seen repeatedly, ten times or more. The chain recombines TRBV5-1 with TRBJ2-3; 12 bases fit TRBD1. The length of the CDR3 is 18 residues. Germline assignment: CDR1 SGHRS and CDR2 YFSETQ. J gave up 6 bases and V 5 bases, and 16 bases lay outside the gene matches. The CDR3 DNA follows: TGCGCCAGCAGGTCCGGGACCGGGACAGGGGGCTACAGTGATACGCAGTATTTT. It is translated as CASRSGTGTGGYSDTQYF.

The rearrangement uses TRBV4-2 and TRBJ2-1; D may be TRBD2 (6 bases). V was pared by 4 bases and J by 7 bases, with 29 bases between. This CDR3 comprises 19 residues. CDR1 and CDR2 (germline): LGHNA, YNFKEQ. CDR3 bases: TGTGCCAGCAGCCCCGCCCCCTATTTAGCGGAAGAAGGAAGAAATGAGCAGTTCTTC. As protein: CASSPAPYLAEEGRNEQFF.

This chain links TRBV20-1 with TRBJ1-4, with a possible D match to TRBD1 (5 bases). V was shortened by 3 bases and J by 7 bases, with 12 bases between the two germline ends. This CDR3 has 13 amino acids. Looked up from germline, CDR1 is DFQATT and CDR2 is SNEGSKA (reference sequence). In DNA, the CDR3 is TGCAGTGCTAGGGGGCAGCCAGGTGAAAAACTGTTTTTT. Its protein is CSARGQPGEKLFF.